These T cell receptor beta chains were read from a single sample in a study of blood T cell repertoires in COVID-19. Profiling relied on immunoSEQ multiplex PCR, and the TCRdb table lists in-frame clones only, not all of them. The sample shows over 85,000 clones, 87% of them seen only once. Sample: peripheral blood. Receptors originate from a man over 45 with active COVID-19. Each CDR3 is given without its conserved first and last residue.

j_gene: TRBJ1-3
v_gene: TRBV18
CDR3aa: ASSPLGTGGSGNTIY

j_gene: TRBJ2-1
v_gene: TRBV4-1
CDR3aa: ASSQDLWGEQF

j_gene: TRBJ1-6
v_gene: TRBV7-2
CDR3aa: ASRQIQSSYNSPLH

j_gene: TRBJ1-1
v_gene: TRBV20-1
CDR3aa: SATGGGEAF

j_gene: TRBJ1-1
v_gene: TRBV7-9
CDR3aa: ASSFNSWTEAF

j_gene: TRBJ2-1
v_gene: TRBV9
CDR3aa: ASSAGGGLAASSYNEQF

j_gene: TRBJ2-2
v_gene: TRBV7-2
CDR3aa: ASSQGVGTNTGELF

j_gene: TRBJ2-5
v_gene: TRBV5-1
CDR3aa: ASSLAGRGVQETQY

j_gene: TRBJ2-4
v_gene: TRBV7-2
CDR3aa: ASSLAQENIQY

j_gene: TRBJ1-5
v_gene: TRBV6-5
CDR3aa: ASSSQGYQPQH

j_gene: TRBJ1-2
v_gene: TRBV27
CDR3aa: ASSSRTGANYGYT

j_gene: TRBJ1-5
v_gene: TRBV30
CDR3aa: AWSVATGLYQPQH

j_gene: TRBJ2-3
v_gene: TRBV20-1
CDR3aa: SASDWRPDTQY

j_gene: TRBJ1-4
v_gene: TRBV3-1/TRBV3-2
CDR3aa: ASRTSGGVGGEKLF

j_gene: TRBJ1-4
v_gene: TRBV2
CDR3aa: ASSEQGRTNEKLF

j_gene: TRBJ1-1
v_gene: TRBV7-9
CDR3aa: ASSPTGGQGDTEAF

j_gene: TRBJ1-1
v_gene: TRBV5-6
CDR3aa: ASSLGGNRIPTEAF

j_gene: TRBJ2-1
v_gene: TRBV7-3
CDR3aa: ASSPQSGGTLGQF

j_gene: TRBJ2-4
v_gene: TRBV6-6
CDR3aa: ASRQGARENIQY

j_gene: TRBJ1-2
v_gene: TRBV27
CDR3aa: ASSLGGHRGYGYT

j_gene: TRBJ1-1
v_gene: TRBV5-8
CDR3aa: ASSWTWDPRDTEAF

j_gene: TRBJ2-2
v_gene: TRBV7-2
CDR3aa: ASSPGGGGRRFGELF

j_gene: TRBJ1-1
v_gene: TRBV12-3/TRBV12-4
CDR3aa: ASSPRVGTEAF

j_gene: TRBJ2-3
v_gene: TRBV28
CDR3aa: ASSFQGDLTDTQY

j_gene: TRBJ2-7
v_gene: TRBV9
CDR3aa: ASSRTAAEQY

j_gene: TRBJ1-5
v_gene: TRBV2
CDR3aa: ASSWGEYSNQPQH

j_gene: TRBJ2-7
v_gene: TRBV6-5
CDR3aa: ASARGQNYEQY

j_gene: TRBJ2-3
v_gene: TRBV24-1
CDR3aa: ATSAGQGNTDTQY

j_gene: TRBJ2-2
v_gene: TRBV6-5
CDR3aa: ASRNSGNTGELF

j_gene: TRBJ1-1
v_gene: TRBV4-2
CDR3aa: ASSQGGASLENTEAF

j_gene: TRBJ2-2
v_gene: TRBV29-1
CDR3aa: SCAPDSTGELF

j_gene: TRBJ2-3
v_gene: TRBV10-3
CDR3aa: AISESNSGGGTDTQY

j_gene: TRBJ2-5
v_gene: TRBV7-3
CDR3aa: ASSSIRGETQY

j_gene: TRBJ1-2
v_gene: TRBV7-2
CDR3aa: ASRALDGYT

j_gene: TRBJ2-2
v_gene: TRBV5-5
CDR3aa: ASGSQDRGTGELF

j_gene: TRBJ2-7
v_gene: TRBV29-1
CDR3aa: SVEANRGSYEQY

j_gene: TRBJ1-2
v_gene: TRBV5-4
CDR3aa: ASSLGGQGNYGYT